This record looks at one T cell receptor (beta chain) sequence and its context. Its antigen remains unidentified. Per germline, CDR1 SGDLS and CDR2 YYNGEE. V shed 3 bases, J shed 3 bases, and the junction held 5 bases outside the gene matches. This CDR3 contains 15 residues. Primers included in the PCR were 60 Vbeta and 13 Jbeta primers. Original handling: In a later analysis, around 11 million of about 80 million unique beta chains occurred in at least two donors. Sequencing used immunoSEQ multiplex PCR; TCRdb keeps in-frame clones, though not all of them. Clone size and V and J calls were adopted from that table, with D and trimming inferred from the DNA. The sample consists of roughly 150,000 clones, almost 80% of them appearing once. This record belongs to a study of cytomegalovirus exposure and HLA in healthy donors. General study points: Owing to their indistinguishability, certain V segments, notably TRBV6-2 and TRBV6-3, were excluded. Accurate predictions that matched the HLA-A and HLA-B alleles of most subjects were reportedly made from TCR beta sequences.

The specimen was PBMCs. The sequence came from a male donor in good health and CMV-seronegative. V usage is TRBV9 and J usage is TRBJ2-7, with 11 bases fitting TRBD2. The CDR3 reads CASSAQLAGVYEQYF. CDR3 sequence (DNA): TGTGCCAGCAGCGCCCAACTAGCGGGAGTCTACGAGCAGTACTTC. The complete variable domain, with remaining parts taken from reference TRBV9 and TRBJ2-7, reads DSGVTQTPKHLITATGQRVTLRCSPRSGDLSVYWYQQSLDQGLQFLIQYYNGEERAKGNILERFSAQQFPDLHSELNLSSLELGDSALYFCASSAQLAGVYEQYFGPGTRLTVT.